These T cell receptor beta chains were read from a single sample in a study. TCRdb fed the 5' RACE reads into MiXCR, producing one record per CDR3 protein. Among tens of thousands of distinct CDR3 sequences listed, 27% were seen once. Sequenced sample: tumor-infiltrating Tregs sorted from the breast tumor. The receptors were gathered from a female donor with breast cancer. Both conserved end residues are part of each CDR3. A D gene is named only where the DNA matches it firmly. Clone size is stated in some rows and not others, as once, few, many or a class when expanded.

CDR3 DNA: TGTGCCAGCAGTGACGAGGAAGATACGCCCGCTGGAAACACCATATATTTT; CDR3 protein: CASSDEEDTPAGNTIYF; V gene: TRBV6-4; J gene: TRBJ1-3; D gene: NA; CDR3 length: 17; clone size: many
CDR3 DNA: TGTGCCAGCAGCCCGCCCTTTAGCGGGTATACGTGGGAGCAGTTCTTC; CDR3 protein: CASSPPFSGYTWEQFF; V gene: TRBV3-1; J gene: TRBJ2-1; D gene: TRBD2; CDR3 length: 16; clone size: many
CDR3 DNA: TGCGCCAGCAGCTTGCTAGCGTTAGTGAGCGATGAGCAGTTCTTC; CDR3 protein: CASSLLALVSDEQFF; V gene: TRBV5-1; J gene: TRBJ2-1; D gene: NA; CDR3 length: 15; clone size: many
CDR3 DNA: TGTGCCAGCAGCTTAGTAGTCTCTGGAAACACCATATATTTT; CDR3 protein: CASSLVVSGNTIYF; V gene: TRBV7-8; J gene: TRBJ1-3; D gene: NA; CDR3 length: 14; clone size: few
CDR3 DNA: TGTGCCAGCAGCTCCCTGGACTTCAGTTCCTACGAGCAGTACTTC; CDR3 protein: CASSSLDFSSYEQYF; V gene: TRBV7-8; J gene: TRBJ2-7; D gene: NA; CDR3 length: 15; clone size: many
CDR3 DNA: TGCGCCAGCAGCTTGGCTAGCGGGAGAGGGGATACGCAGTATTTT; CDR3 protein: CASSLASGRGDTQYF; V gene: TRBV5-1; J gene: TRBJ2-3; D gene: TRBD2; CDR3 length: 15; clone size: many
CDR3 DNA: TGCAGTGCTAGTCGGGCAGGGGATATGAACACTGAAGCTTTCTTT; CDR3 protein: CSASRAGDMNTEAFF; V gene: TRBV20-1; J gene: TRBJ1-1; D gene: NA; CDR3 length: 15; clone size: NA
CDR3 DNA: TGCGCCAGCAGCGAGTCCCCTCCGCAGAACACTGAAGCTTTCTTT; CDR3 protein: CASSESPPQNTEAFF; V gene: TRBV5-1; J gene: TRBJ1-1; D gene: NA; CDR3 length: 15; clone size: many
CDR3 DNA: TGTGCCAGCACCTGGACAGGAGAGGGCAGGGACTACGAGCAGTACTTC; CDR3 protein: CASTWTGEGRDYEQYF; V gene: TRBV12-3/TRBV12-4; J gene: TRBJ2-7; D gene: TRBD1; CDR3 length: 16; clone size: NA
CDR3 DNA: TGCGCCAGCAGCACCGGACAGGGGGCCGACAATGAGCAGTTCTTC; CDR3 protein: CASSTGQGADNEQFF; V gene: TRBV5-1; J gene: TRBJ2-1; D gene: TRBD1; CDR3 length: 15; clone size: many
CDR3 DNA: TGTGCCAGCAGCTTAGATGGGGCCCTGAATCGGCCCCAGCATTTT; CDR3 protein: CASSLDGALNRPQHF; V gene: TRBV7-2; J gene: TRBJ1-5; D gene: NA; CDR3 length: 15; clone size: few
CDR3 DNA: TGTGCCAGCAGCCCCGGGGCATTTTACGAGCAGTACTTC; CDR3 protein: CASSPGAFYEQYF; V gene: TRBV6-6; J gene: TRBJ2-7; D gene: NA; CDR3 length: 13; clone size: few
CDR3 DNA: TGTGCCAGCACCGAGGGGCGGGGGAGGAACGAGCAGTACTTC; CDR3 protein: CASTEGRGRNEQYF; V gene: TRBV6-1; J gene: TRBJ2-7; D gene: TRBD2; CDR3 length: 14; clone size: NA
CDR3 DNA: TGTGCCAGCAGCATACAAGCGGGGTCGTACAATGAGCAGTTCTTC; CDR3 protein: CASSIQAGSYNEQFF; V gene: TRBV6-5; J gene: TRBJ2-1; D gene: TRBD2; CDR3 length: 15; clone size: NA
CDR3 DNA: TGTGCCAGCAGTCCAATTGATAGCAATCAGCCCCAGCATTTT; CDR3 protein: CASSPIDSNQPQHF; V gene: TRBV27; J gene: TRBJ1-5; D gene: NA; CDR3 length: 14; clone size: NA
CDR3 DNA: TGTGCAAGTCGCTTAGCCCCCGGACACAACGGCCCCTTCCCGAAGCAGTTCTTC; CDR3 protein: CASRLAPGHNGPFPKQFF; V gene: TRBV12-2; J gene: TRBJ2-1; D gene: NA; CDR3 length: 18; clone size: NA
CDR3 DNA: TGTGCCAACAGCCAAGGGACTACAACCTACAATGAGCAGTTCTTC; CDR3 protein: CANSQGTTTYNEQFF; V gene: TRBV3-1; J gene: TRBJ2-1; D gene: TRBD2; CDR3 length: 15; clone size: NA
CDR3 DNA: TGTGCCACCCGACGGGAGGGGGGGGGGAACTCACCCCTCCACTTT; CDR3 protein: CATRREGGGNSPLHF; V gene: TRBV6-5; J gene: TRBJ1-6; D gene: NA; CDR3 length: 15; clone size: many
CDR3 DNA: TGCGGTGCTAGCGGATCGGCAGATACGCAGTATTTT; CDR3 protein: CGASGSADTQYF; V gene: TRBV20-1; J gene: TRBJ2-3; D gene: TRBD2; CDR3 length: 12; clone size: many
CDR3 DNA: TGCAGTGCTAGAGCCAGCGGGAGGGCGAATGAGCAGTTCTTC; CDR3 protein: CSARASGRANEQFF; V gene: TRBV20-1; J gene: TRBJ2-1; D gene: TRBD2; CDR3 length: 14; clone size: many
CDR3 DNA: TGTGCCACCAGTGACCCCGGGACAGGGACTGAGCAGTTCTTC; CDR3 protein: CATSDPGTGTEQFF; V gene: TRBV24-1; J gene: TRBJ2-1; D gene: TRBD1; CDR3 length: 14; clone size: few
CDR3 DNA: TGCGCCAGCAGCCACGGACTAGCAAACCAAGAGACCCAGTACTTC; CDR3 protein: CASSHGLANQETQYF; V gene: TRBV5-1; J gene: TRBJ2-5; D gene: TRBD2; CDR3 length: 15; clone size: NA
CDR3 DNA: TGTGCCTGGAGTGTAGTTGTGATCCCATCCCGAGCTTTCTTT; CDR3 protein: CAWSVVVIPSRAFF; V gene: TRBV30; J gene: TRBJ1-1; D gene: NA; CDR3 length: 14; clone size: NA
CDR3 DNA: TGTGCCAGCAGCGGGACAGGGGCTTTCTTT; CDR3 protein: CASSGTGAFF; V gene: TRBV12-3/TRBV12-4; J gene: TRBJ1-1; D gene: TRBD1; CDR3 length: 10; clone size: medium-sized
CDR3 DNA: TGTGCCAGCAGCTTAGGCCGGGACAGACCAGATCAGCCCCAGCATTTT; CDR3 protein: CASSLGRDRPDQPQHF; V gene: TRBV11-2; J gene: TRBJ1-5; D gene: TRBD1; CDR3 length: 16; clone size: few
CDR3 DNA: TGCAGCGTTGAGCCGGCTAGCGAATACAAAGAGCAGTTCTTC; CDR3 protein: CSVEPASEYKEQFF; V gene: TRBV29-1; J gene: TRBJ2-1; D gene: NA; CDR3 length: 14; clone size: NA
CDR3 DNA: TGTGCCAGCAGCTTAGACGGGACAGGCTGGACCGGGGAGCTGTTTTTT; CDR3 protein: CASSLDGTGWTGELFF; V gene: TRBV7-8; J gene: TRBJ2-2; D gene: TRBD1; CDR3 length: 16; clone size: many
CDR3 DNA: TGTGCCAGCGGGAGAGGAGACAGCCGTGAAGCTTTCTTT; CDR3 protein: CASGRGDSREAFF; V gene: TRBV7-9; J gene: TRBJ1-1; D gene: NA; CDR3 length: 13; clone size: many
CDR3 DNA: TGCAGTGCTAGCGGGGGGCTAGCGGAGAACAATGGGCAGTTCTTC; CDR3 protein: CSASGGLAENNGQFF; V gene: TRBV20-1; J gene: TRBJ2-1; D gene: NA; CDR3 length: 15; clone size: NA
CDR3 DNA: TGTGCCATCAGTGACACGGATGGCTCCTACGGGCAGTACTTC; CDR3 protein: CAISDTDGSYGQYF; V gene: TRBV10-3; J gene: TRBJ2-7; D gene: NA; CDR3 length: 14; clone size: few
CDR3 DNA: TGTGCCAGCAGCCAAGAGGGAGGGCCTAATCAGCCCCAGCATTTT; CDR3 protein: CASSQEGGPNQPQHF; V gene: TRBV3-1; J gene: TRBJ1-5; D gene: NA; CDR3 length: 15; clone size: NA
CDR3 DNA: TGTGCCAGCAGCTTTGAGCGGGAGATCTTCAGGGAGCAGTTCTTC; CDR3 protein: CASSFEREIFREQFF; V gene: TRBV7-6; J gene: TRBJ2-1; D gene: TRBD2; CDR3 length: 15; clone size: many
CDR3 DNA: TGTGCCAGTGGTTTGGTACTAGCGGGAGGGCTGAGCAATGAGCAGTTCTTC; CDR3 protein: CASGLVLAGGLSNEQFF; V gene: TRBV12-5; J gene: TRBJ2-1; D gene: TRBD2; CDR3 length: 17; clone size: NA